These 28 T cell receptor beta chains share one sample of origin, sequenced in a study of OX40 agonist ivuxolimab in advanced cancers. The protocol was immunoSEQ multiplex PCR, while the TCRdb copy is restricted to in-frame clones and leaves out a portion. The profile shows about 30,000 clones, 79% of them singletons. Source: CD4+ or CD8+ T cells sorted from blood, taken in a trial of the OX40 agonist ivuxolimab. Receptors were obtained from an adult with an advanced solid tumor such as melanoma, head and neck, liver or kidney cancer.

In regard to this clone: One junction end does not reproduce the germline sequence, and a read error may be involved. This sample also contains other DNA sequences that code for the same CDR3. V usage is TRBV5-1 and J usage is TRBJ1-1; the D gene is possibly TRBD1 (5 bases). The CDR3 totals 12 residues. Germline V CDR1 and CDR2: SGHRS, YFSETQ. The chain's CDR3 is CASSLVGDEAFF. In DNA, the CDR3 is TGCGCCAGCAGTTTGGTAGGGGACGAAGCTTTCTTT.

The gene calls are TRBV5-5 and TRBJ1-1; D unclear. Germline V CDR1 and CDR2: SGHKS, YYEKEE (reference sequence). The CDR3 runs 14 residues. The V end lost 2 bases, the J end lost 1 base, and 9 bases lay between the germline ends. This CDR3 reads CASSFTTSNTEAFF. DNA for the CDR3: TGTGCCAGCAGCTTTACGACCTCGAACACTGAAGCTTTCTTT.

For this clone: Other DNA sequences in this specimen translate into the identical CDR3. The chain couples TRBV9 to TRBJ1-5, with TRBD1 as a possible D gene (5 bases). This CDR3 has 14 residues. V lost 2 bases and J 2 bases, leaving 8 bases between the germline ends. In germline, CDR1 is SGDLS, CDR2 YYNGEE. As DNA, the CDR3 is TGTGCCAGCAGCGTTGGCAGGGGCAATCAGCCCCAGCATTTT. Protein sequence: CASSVGRGNQPQHF.

The CDR3 nucleotides read TGTGCCAGCAGGACTCGGGGAGGGGGCCCTGAAGCTTTCTTT. It codes for CASRTRGGGPEAFF. The rearrangement uses TRBV6-6 and TRBJ1-1; 7 nucleotides match TRBD1. There are 14 residues in the CDR3. Losses at the gene ends were 6 bases for V and 6 bases for J; bases not matched to a gene: 10. The germline V gene has CDR1 MNHNY and CDR2 SVGAGI (reference sequence).

The genes are TRBV7-2 and TRBJ1-2; D gene unclear. The CDR3 contains 13 residues. V shed 3 bases and J shed 2 bases, with 7 bases lying between them. CDR1 is SGHTA, CDR2 FQGNSA, per germline. CDR3 sequence (DNA): TGTGCCAGCAGCTTGGACGGCAACTATGGCTACACCTTC. It encodes CASSLDGNYGYTF.

For the CDR3, the DNA is TGTGCCAGTAGTATAGGTCCAGGGAGTTACTACGAGCAGTACTTC. Encoded protein: CASSIGPGSYYEQYF. V gene TRBV19 combines with J gene TRBJ2-7; possibly TRBD1 or TRBD2 for D (5 bases each). CDR1 is LNHDA, CDR2 SQIVND, per germline (reference sequence). The V end was cut by 1 base, the J end by 3 bases, with 13 bases between. The CDR3 consists of 15 residues.

The V and J genes are TRBV4-2 and TRBJ2-5, with 9 nucleotides matching TRBD2. Looked up from germline, CDR1 is LGHNA and CDR2 is YNFKEQ. Trimming cost V 6 bases and J 2 bases; bases outside gene matches: 4. The CDR3 has 14 amino acids. CDR3 bases: TGTGCCAGCAGTCGACTAGCGGAACAAGAGACCCAGTACTTC. Its protein product is CASSRLAEQETQYF.

CDR3 coding DNA: TGTGCCAGCAGGTCTAGCTACCTACTCTACGAGCAGTACTTC. Amino acids: CASRSSYLLYEQYF. V gene TRBV2 combines with J gene TRBJ2-7, with D perhaps TRBD2 (5 bases). There are 14 residues in the CDR3. Between the trimmed V and J ends, which lost 6 bases and 3 bases, there was a span of 15 bases. CDR1 is SNHLY, CDR2 FYNNEI, per germline.

This chain connects TRBV27 to TRBJ2-1, with D possibly TRBD1 on 6 matching bases. The germline V gene has CDR1 MNHEY and CDR2 SMNVEV (reference sequence). The CDR3 has 12 residues. V lost 6 bases and J 6 bases, leaving 9 bases between the germline ends. The CDR3 bases are TGTGCCAGCAGACAGGGCTTCAATGAGCAGTTCTTC. Translating gives CASRQGFNEQFF.

The chain links TRBV30 to TRBJ1-2; TRBD1 matches at 9 bases. After removal of 3 bases from V and 7 bases from J, the junction contained 9 bases not matched to a gene. The CDR3 contains 14 residues. Germline-derived CDR1 and CDR2 are GTSNPN and SVGIG (reference sequence). CDR3 DNA: TGTGCCTGGAGCCAAGGACAGGGGATTTTTGGCTACACCTTC. Residues: CAWSQGQGIFGYTF.

Only a few counts were recorded for this clone. The genes are TRBV6-1 and TRBJ1-1, with 8 bases matching TRBD1. Losses at the gene ends were 0 bases for V and 10 bases for J; bases not matched to a gene: 10. CDR1 MNHNS and CDR2 SASEGT come from the germline V gene. This CDR3 spans 15 amino acids. CDR3 sequence: CASSEADQGAGSAFF. The CDR3, as DNA: TGTGCCAGCAGTGAAGCAGATCAGGGGGCGGGTTCAGCTTTCTTT.

This chain joins TRBV2 and TRBJ1-1, with D unresolved. The CDR3 has 13 amino acids. V was pared by 6 bases and J by 1 base, with 9 bases between. The germline V gene encodes CDR1 SNHLY and CDR2 FYNNEI. The CDR3 nucleotides read TGTGCCAGCAGAAGGGAGGAGAACACTGAAGCTTTCTTT. Translating it yields CASRREENTEAFF.

Of note for this clone: The junction differs from germline at one of its ends, possibly a read error. The chain carries TRBV5-6 and TRBJ2-7; TRBD2 might be the D (5 bases). Germline V CDR1 and CDR2: SGHDT, YYEEEE. The CDR3 runs 15 residues. CDR3 in DNA: TGCGCCAGCAGCCCTGTGGAGGAAAGCTCCTACGAGCAGTACTTC. Translated, it gives CASSPVEESSYEQYF.

V gene TRBV2 combines with J gene TRBJ2-1; 8 nucleotides agree with TRBD2. Germline values: CDR1 SNHLY, CDR2 FYNNEI. The CDR3 covers 15 residues. V trimming: 8 bases; J trimming: 4 bases; junction bases outside the gene matches: 10. The CDR3, as DNA: TGTGCCAGCCGGGGGGAGCGGGGGCCATACAATGAGCAGTTCTTC. This sequence encodes CASRGERGPYNEQFF.

J is TRBJ2-7 and V is TRBV28, with 12 bases fitting TRBD2. Losses at the gene ends were 6 bases for V and 4 bases for J; bases not matched to a gene: 10. CDR1 is MDHEN, CDR2 SYDVKM, per germline. The CDR3 is made up of 16 amino acids. The chain's CDR3 is CASSPALAGGPYEQYF. CDR3 bases: TGTGCCAGCAGCCCCGCCCTAGCGGGGGGGCCTTACGAGCAGTACTTC.

This chain connects TRBV5-5 to TRBJ1-2; 7 nucleotides align to TRBD1. CDR3 length: 15 residues. In germline, CDR1 is SGHKS, CDR2 YYEKEE (reference sequence). Trimming cost V 4 bases and J 3 bases; bases outside gene matches: 9. This CDR3 is CASSPGQAWDYGYTF. For the CDR3, the DNA is TGTGCCAGCAGCCCCGGACAGGCGTGGGACTATGGCTACACCTTC.

This sequence joins TRBV19 and TRBJ1-5; D not resolved. The CDR3 is made up of 13 amino acids. The V end was cut by 5 bases, the J end by 1 base, with 6 bases between. From germline, CDR1 is LNHDA and CDR2 SQIVND (reference sequence). The CDR3 nucleotides are TGTGCCAGTAGTCGGGAGAGCAATCAGCCCCAGCATTTT. It translates to CASSRESNQPQHF.

The rearrangement links TRBV6-6 to TRBJ2-6; D is unresolved. Germline V gene data show CDR1 as MNHNY and CDR2 as SVGAGI (reference sequence). The V gene lost 2 bases and the J gene lost 2 bases, with 4 bases spanning the gap. This CDR3 has 14 amino acids. The CDR3 sequence is CASSYDAGANVLTF. The CDR3 DNA sequence: TGTGCCAGCAGTTACGACGCTGGGGCCAACGTCCTGACTTTC.

The V gene is TRBV6-4, the J gene TRBJ1-5, with D perhaps matching TRBD1 (6 bases). With 6 bases removed from V and 3 bases from J, the gap between germline ends came to 12 bases. CDR3 length: 14 residues. Germline V gene sequence: CDR1 MRHNA, CDR2 SNTAGT. CDR3 coding DNA: TGTGCCAGCAGGAGGTGGACAGTCAATCAGCCCCAGCATTTT. Protein sequence: CASRRWTVNQPQHF.

This clone was detected once. The V and J genes are TRBV11-2 and TRBJ1-2; D unclear. V lost 0 bases to trimming and J lost 4 bases, with 15 bases between them. In germline, CDR1 is SGHAT, CDR2 FQNNGV. This CDR3 spans 16 amino acids. CDR3 amino acids: CASSLDWQGDSYGYTF. The CDR3, as DNA: TGTGCCAGCAGCTTAGATTGGCAAGGTGATAGCTATGGCTACACCTTC.

The gene calls are TRBV11-3 and TRBJ1-1; weak D call: TRBD1 (6 bases). Germline assignment: CDR1 SGHNT and CDR2 YENEEA. The CDR3 length is 14 residues. V was shortened by 5 bases and J by 2 bases, with 12 bases between the two germline ends. DNA of the CDR3: TGTGCCAGCAGCCCCCAGGACAGAAACACTGAAGCTTTCTTT. It translates to CASSPQDRNTEAFF. The complete variable domain, with remaining parts taken from reference TRBV11-3 and TRBJ1-1, reads EAGVVQSPRYKIIEKKQPVAFWCNPISGHNTLYWYLQNLGQGPELLIRYENEEAVDDSQLPKDRFSAERLKGVDSTLKIQPAELGDSAVYLCASSPQDRNTEAFFGQGTRLTVV.

The chain has TRBV5-1 and TRBJ2-5; 9 bases are shared with TRBD1. The CDR3 covers 16 residues. Trimming at V came to 7 bases and at J to 4 bases, leaving 14 bases not matched to a gene. Germline V gene data show CDR1 as SGHRS and CDR2 as YFSETQ. The CDR3 DNA reads as TGCGCCAGCCAGATATTGACAGGGACAGGGAGAGAGACCCAGTACTTC. Translated, it gives CASQILTGTGRETQYF.

This rearrangement joins TRBV28 to TRBJ2-1, with a possible D match to TRBD1 (6 bases). This CDR3 region has 14 residues. V was shortened by 6 bases and J by 5 bases, with 14 bases between the two germline ends. From germline, CDR1 is MDHEN and CDR2 SYDVKM. This CDR3 reads CASRYGTLNNEQFF. The CDR3 nucleotides are TGTGCCAGCAGATACGGGACACTCAACAATGAGCAGTTCTTC.

On this clone itself: One end of the junction is discordant with germline, which a read error may explain. This same CDR3 is encoded by further DNA sequences in the sample. The rearrangement uses TRBV19 and TRBJ2-7; 11 bases are shared with TRBD1. The germline gives CDR1 LNHDA, CDR2 SQIVND (reference sequence). The CDR3 extends over 15 amino acids. The CDR3 DNA reads as TGTGCCAGCAGAAACAGGGACAGGGGGTGGTACGAGCAGTATTTC. Translation: CASRNRDRGWYEQYF.

The chain employs TRBV5-6 and TRBJ2-3, with 11 bases aligning to TRBD2. The CDR3 is 17 amino acids. Germline V gene sequence: CDR1 SGHDT, CDR2 YYEEEE. V shed 0 bases and J 2 bases; nucleotides not matched to a gene: 5. The CDR3 is CASSLEASGGFTDTQYF. The CDR3 DNA reads as TGTGCCAGCAGCTTGGAGGCTAGCGGGGGGTTCACAGATACGCAGTATTTT.

V is TRBV5-1 and J is TRBJ1-1; the match to TRBD1 covers 7 bases. Looked up from germline, CDR1 is SGHRS and CDR2 is YFSETQ. The CDR3 has 16 amino acids. The ends lost 0 bases at V and 1 base at J; junction bases unmatched: 6. The CDR3 DNA is TGCGCCAGCAGCTTGGGGACAGGCCTCGCGAACACTGAAGCTTTCTTT. Residues: CASSLGTGLANTEAFF.

The chain has TRBV30 and TRBJ1-3; no firm D call. Germline V gene data show CDR1 as GTSNPN and CDR2 as SVGIG (reference sequence). The CDR3 extends over 17 amino acids. Trimming took off 3 bases at V and 0 bases at J, with 18 bases between the two ends. CDR3 sequence reads: CAWSVAKGSSSGNTIYF. The CDR3, as DNA: TGTGCCTGGAGCGTTGCCAAGGGCAGTTCCTCTGGAAACACCATATATTTT.

This sequence joins TRBV19 and TRBJ1-2, with D hard to call. The CDR3 loop spans 15 amino acids. CDR1 and CDR2 from the germline V gene are LNHDA and SQIVND (reference sequence). V lost 4 bases, J lost 5 bases, and 17 bases lay in between. CDR3 protein: CASSRQDFNPYGYTF. In DNA, the CDR3 is TGTGCCAGTAGTAGGCAGGACTTTAACCCATATGGCTACACCTTC.